One T cell receptor beta chain is described in this entry. No antigen is known for it. No base qualities exist here, and no much larger clone lies one base off it. These data are taken from a study of blood T cells in healthy people across ages (dated by TCRdb to 2015 to 2017). About the study as a whole: In model experiments, roughly one uniquely barcoded TCR beta cDNA molecule per two T cells was captured by template switching. To track age-related changes in TCR beta repertoire diversity, the study relied on deep sequencing normalized with unique cDNA molecular identifiers. The donors were divided into four age groups: young (average 16 years), middle-aged (about 39), aged (around 59) and long-lived (about 90). To avoid experimental bias, donors of different ages were spread randomly across the sequencing lanes. Two additional independent replicas of 1 million unique cDNA reads from the same blood draw were analyzed for two donors (one aged 18 to 30 and one aged 80 or older).

A distance of 15 bases separates the germline ends of V and J, which lose 6 bases and 0 bases respectively. The CDR3 starts with the cysteine, ends with the phenylalanine, and has 16 residues. The retained sequence is limited to the CDR3, 48 bases, with the frame set at the first base. From the germline V gene, CDR1 is SGHAT and CDR2 is FQNNGV. Receptor amplification or capture employed 5' RACE. The sample was run on an Illumina HiSeq 2500. A second roughly 6 to 11 cycle PCR used a sample-barcoded 5' primer and a J-beta primer mix. Each TCR beta cDNA molecule received a unique molecular identifier from a template-switch 5' adaptor carrying 12 random nucleotides. At least 3 million CDR3-containing paired-end reads were obtained from each sample. All of the RNA was converted into first-strand cDNA using the Mint cDNA synthesis kit, with a TRBC-specific oligonucleotide serving as the primer. All cDNA was treated with uracil-DNA glycosylase and then went through a first 18-cycle PCR with the universal primers M1SS and BC2_uni_R. Concerning the study's data processing: For normalization, 1 million high-quality reads were randomly selected from each sample, with every read carrying a distinct molecular identifier. Reads sharing molecular identifiers were discarded rather than binned into consensus sequences. MiTCR, set to a Q25 quality threshold and the strictest error-elimination algorithm, was used for CDR3 identification, clonotype clustering and error correction. A nonparametric unseen species model with Euler transformation was used to estimate lower-bound total TCR beta diversity. The raw public reads went through TCRdb reprocessing: fastp at Q25, MiXCR clone calling, in-frame beta chains kept. Every entry covers one CDR3 protein and lists the most common genes and DNA from its rows. These V and J calls originate from TCRdb's pipeline instead of the authors' own analysis. The sample data list about 1.8 million distinct CDR3 sequences, and roughly 49% of these were observed just once. Of the sample, around 2.1% falls within the top ten clones.

Here is what the overall study found, with its caveats: As age increased, observed TCR beta diversity per million T cells dropped in a roughly linear way, and a significant reduction was already evident by age about 36. Total diversity estimates from one million sequenced T cells were considered lower bounds and underestimates. A strong correlation was found between observed TCR beta diversity and the percentage of naive T cells measured by flow cytometry. Compared with the aged group, the long-lived group had more naive CD4+ T cells, fewer expanded clones and increased TCR diversity, a pattern suggesting age selection. Donor CMV infection status was unknown, potentially confounding age-related changes in expanded clonotypes. Bulk unsorted PBMC profiling prevented conclusive comparison of naive and antigen-experienced compartments.

Systemically healthy Caucasian individuals from Russia, 39 in total and aged roughly 6 to 95 years, were included as donors. Each donor gave 9 to 10 milliliters of peripheral blood, collected into EDTA-treated Vacutainer tubes. Ficoll-Paque density-gradient centrifugation was used to isolate PBMCs, with at least 6 million obtained per sample. Total RNA was extracted from PBMCs with Trizol reagent, with at least 6 micrograms obtained per sample. The percentages of naive CD45RAhigh/CD27high T cells were determined by flow cytometry on a PBMC aliquot from every donor. The sample consisted of blood. The TCR sequence derives from a woman aged 40 to 49 in good health. Rearrangement joined TRBV11-2 to TRBJ2-1; no D segment can be confidently identified. Here the CDR3 is given as CASSSRPILSYNEQFF. Read as DNA, the sequence is TGTGCCAGCAGTTCGAGACCGATCCTCTCCTACAATGAGCAGTTCTTC. Outside the CDR3, residues come from the reference TRBV11-2 and TRBJ2-1 proteins, so the full variable domain is: EAGVAQSPRYKIIEKRQSVAFWCNPISGHATLYWYQQILGQGPKLLIQFQNNGVVDDSQLPKDRFSAERLKGVDSTLKIQPAKLEDSAVYLCASSSRPILSYNEQFFGPGTRLTVL.